The 30 T cell receptor beta chains below all came from one sample that was sequenced in a study of human versus mouse CDR3 diversity and MHC coevolution. Some clones are missing from TCRdb's copy, which holds only in-frame ones; the method was immunoSEQ multiplex PCR. The sample holds about 60,000 clones, about 94% seen once. Sequenced: naive CD4+ T cells from blood. Subset given: CD45RO-negative CD62L-positive naive CD4 T cells. The receptor set was obtained from a person in their 60s in good health.

This chain links TRBV6-5 with TRBJ2-7, with TRBD1 matching over 8 bases. V trimming: 3 bases; J trimming: 3 bases; junction bases outside the gene matches: 10. This CDR3 is built from 16 residues. Germline lookup yields CDR1 MNHEY and CDR2 SVGAGI. This CDR3 reads CASSYTLTGGLYEQYF. The CDR3 region has the DNA TGTGCCAGCAGTTATACCCTAACAGGGGGGCTCTACGAGCAGTACTTC.

The genes are TRBV11-2 and TRBJ2-3; TRBD2 matches at 10 bases. Germline values: CDR1 SGHAT, CDR2 FQNNGV. The V and J ends lost 4 bases and 6 bases, in that order; junction bases with no gene match: 4. There are 14 residues in the CDR3. In nucleotides, the CDR3 is TGTGCCAGCAGCTCCGGGACTAGCGCGGATACGCAGTATTTT. Translation: CASSSGTSADTQYF.

The chain joins TRBV28 to TRBJ2-7; tentatively, D is TRBD1 (5 bases). The ends were cut back, 6 bases at V and 0 bases at J, with 12 bases in the middle. The CDR3 spans 14 residues. Germline V gene lookup returns CDR1 MDHEN and CDR2 SYDVKM. The CDR3 protein is CASRVLGPSYEQYF. CDR3 bases: TGTGCCAGCAGGGTGTTGGGGCCCTCCTACGAGCAGTACTTC. The entire variable domain, with the rest obtained from reference TRBV28 and TRBJ2-7, is as follows: DVKVTQSSRYLVKRTGEKVFLECVQDMDHENMFWYRQDPGLGLRLIYFSYDVKMKEKGDIPEGYSVSREKKERFSLILESASTNQTSMYLCASRVLGPSYEQYFGPGTRLTVT.

This clone was detected only a few times. The V call is TRBV10-3, the J call TRBJ1-5, with D hard to call. The CDR3 covers 12 residues. Germline CDR1 ENHRY, CDR2 SYGVKD. V dropped 10 bases and J dropped 4 bases, with 11 bases sitting between them. DNA for the CDR3: TGTGCCACCGATGACGGGAATCAGCCCCAGCATTTT. It specifies CATDDGNQPQHF.

The rearrangement links TRBV7-3 to TRBJ2-1; D is perhaps TRBD2 (6 bases). Germline assignment: CDR1 SGHTA and CDR2 FQGTGA. The V end was cut by 5 bases, the J end by 5 bases, with 16 bases between. This CDR3 is built from 15 residues. The CDR3 nucleotides are TGTGCCAGCAGCCCCGCAGCGGGCCCCAACAATGAGCAGTTCTTC. Amino acids: CASSPAAGPNNEQFF. The variable domain in full, completed from reference TRBV7-3 and TRBJ2-1, reads GAGVSQTPSNKVTEKGKYVELRCDPISGHTALYWYRQSLGQGPEFLIYFQGTGAADDSGLPNDRFFAVRPEGSVSTLKIQRTERGDSAVYLCASSPAAGPNNEQFFGPGTRLTVL.

V and J are TRBV7-9 and TRBJ2-2, with 7 bases identical to TRBD2. CDR1 and CDR2 from the germline V gene are SEHNR and FQNEAQ (reference sequence). The CDR3 is 16 residues long. V dropped 7 bases and J dropped 4; count of bases not matched to a gene: 12. As DNA, the CDR3 is TGTGCCAGCACCCTCCTTGGGGGGGTCGGCACCGGGGAGCTGTTTTTT. As protein: CASTLLGGVGTGELFF.

The rearrangement links TRBV6-5 to TRBJ2-5; TRBD2 agrees at 8 bases. Germline V gene lookup returns CDR1 MNHEY and CDR2 SVGAGI. Unmatched junction bases numbered 2, after V lost 6 bases and J lost 5 bases. This CDR3 contains 12 residues. CDR3 DNA: TGTGCCAGCAGCCGCGGGGGGGAGACCCAGTACTTC. It yields the protein CASSRGGETQYF.

The rearrangement links TRBV10-2 to TRBJ2-3; the D is unclear. The ends were cut back, 7 bases at V and 2 bases at J, with 4 bases in the middle. Germline V gives CDR1 WSHSY, CDR2 SAAADI. This CDR3 contains 11 residues. The CDR3 DNA is TGCGCCAGCACAAACACAGATACGCAGTATTTT. Amino acid sequence: CASTNTDTQYF.

The V gene is TRBV7-3, the J gene TRBJ2-7, with 12 positions matching TRBD2. This CDR3 has 17 residues. From germline, CDR1 is SGHTA and CDR2 FQGTGA. The V segment lost 4 bases and the J segment 4 bases; nucleotides outside the gene matches: 11. CDR3 nucleotide sequence: TGTGCCAGCAGCTCCCGCCCGACTAGCGGGAGTTGGTACGAGCAGTACTTC. Amino acid sequence: CASSSRPTSGSWYEQYF.

The J gene is TRBJ2-7, the V gene TRBV5-1, with 7 bases that match TRBD1. This CDR3 is built from 15 residues. Trimming removed 2 bases from V and 4 bases from J; junction bases left unmatched: 9. Germline assignment: CDR1 SGHRS and CDR2 YFSETQ. CDR3 DNA: TGCGCCAGCAGCTTAGGGGGCTGGGGGAGTTACGAGCAGTACTTC. It specifies CASSLGGWGSYEQYF.

The chain is built from TRBV6-5 and TRBJ1-1, with 9 bases aligning to TRBD1. Trimming removed 5 bases from V and 6 bases from J; junction bases left unmatched: 7. The CDR3 spans 14 residues. Germline V gives CDR1 MNHEY, CDR2 SVGAGI. CDR3 DNA sequence: TGTGCCAGCAGTCTGGACAGGGGTAGGGCTGAAGCTTTCTTT. It specifies CASSLDRGRAEAFF.

The genes are TRBV7-7 and TRBJ2-7, with D maybe TRBD2 (7 bases). V was pared by 5 bases and J by 5 bases, with 25 bases between. The CDR3 sequence is 17 residues long. Germline V lookup: CDR1 SSHAT, CDR2 FNYEAQ (reference sequence). The CDR3 nucleotides read TGTGCCAGCAGCCCCTACCCCCGGGGGGCTCGGAGAGACGAGCAGTACTTC. Translated, it gives CASSPYPRGARRDEQYF.

The chain joins TRBV9 to TRBJ2-7; 10 nucleotides align to TRBD2. V lost 3 bases, J lost 5 bases, and 8 bases stayed unmatched. CDR3 size: 15 residues. The V gene's germline CDR1 is SGDLS and CDR2 YYNGEE. The CDR3 DNA sequence: TGTGCCAGCAGCGCCCTAGCGGGAGTGGACGACGAGCAGTACTTC. Protein product: CASSALAGVDDEQYF. Supplemented by reference TRBV9 and TRBJ2-7, the full variable domain reads DSGVTQTPKHLITATGQRVTLRCSPRSGDLSVYWYQQSLDQGLQFLIQYYNGEERAKGNILERFSAQQFPDLHSELNLSSLELGDSALYFCASSALAGVDDEQYFGPGTRLTVT.

This clone was counted between two and nine times. The chain carries TRBV6-5 and TRBJ2-1; D might be TRBD1 (5 bases). The CDR3 is 13 amino acids. Looked up from germline, CDR1 is MNHEY and CDR2 is SVGAGI. Trimming shortened V by 2 bases and J by 6 bases, and 8 bases separated the two germline ends. CDR3 protein: CASSYPGSNEQFF. CDR3 sequence (DNA): TGTGCCAGCAGTTACCCAGGGTCCAATGAGCAGTTCTTC.

The chain joins TRBV16 to TRBJ1-3; D gene uncertain. The ends were cut back, 3 bases at V and 0 bases at J, with 6 bases in the middle. This CDR3 has 14 amino acids. Germline V gives CDR1 KGHSY, CDR2 FQNENV. The CDR3 region is CASSQGSSGNTIYF. The DNA of the CDR3 is TGTGCCAGCAGCCAGGGCAGCTCTGGAAACACCATATATTTT.

V usage is TRBV7-3 and J usage is TRBJ2-1; a weak D match, TRBD2 (5 bases). Trimming cost V 4 bases and J 7 bases, with 8 bases left between them. The CDR3 is 12 amino acids. CDR1 is SGHTA, CDR2 FQGTGA, per germline. CDR3 sequence (DNA): TGTGCCAGCAGCTCACCGGGGAATGAGCAGTTCTTC. Translation: CASSSPGNEQFF. The variable domain in full, completed from reference TRBV7-3 and TRBJ2-1, reads GAGVSQTPSNKVTEKGKYVELRCDPISGHTALYWYRQSLGQGPEFLIYFQGTGAADDSGLPNDRFFAVRPEGSVSTLKIQRTERGDSAVYLCASSSPGNEQFFGPGTRLTVL.

The V call is TRBV30, the J call TRBJ2-1; D gene uncertain. Per the germline V gene, CDR1 is GTSNPN and CDR2 is SVGIG (reference sequence). V lost 1 base and J lost 3, with 7 bases in between. This CDR3 is built from 13 residues. The CDR3, as DNA: TGTGCCTGGAGTGGTCCGTACTACAATGAGCAGTTCTTC. It translates to CAWSGPYYNEQFF.

The gene calls are TRBV19 and TRBJ1-1; D unresolved. The germline gives CDR1 LNHDA, CDR2 SQIVND (reference sequence). This CDR3 has 13 amino acids. Trimming took 6 bases from V and 4 from J, leaving 12 bases between them. In nucleotides, the CDR3 is TGTGCCAGTAGGTGGAGGGAAAGCACTGAAGCTTTCTTT. This codes for CASRWRESTEAFF.

CDR3 sequence: CASSQLVAIAQVQETQYF. DNA of the CDR3: TGCGCCAGCAGCCAACTTGTGGCGATAGCTCAAGTCCAAGAGACCCAGTACTTC. The chain employs TRBV4-1 and TRBJ2-5; no clear D gene. The CDR3 is 18 amino acids. V lost 2 bases, J lost 1 base, and 20 bases lay in between. Germline V CDR1 and CDR2: MGHRA, YSYEKL.

The chain employs TRBV10-1 and TRBJ2-2; D is unresolved. The germline V and J ends were trimmed by 2 bases and 5 bases, with 3 bases remaining between them. The CDR3 spans 12 residues. CDR1 is WNHNN and CDR2 is SYGVQD in the germline V gene (reference sequence). The CDR3 region has the DNA TGCGCCAGCAGTGAGGTAACCGGGGAGCTGTTTTTT. It codes for CASSEVTGELFF.

The rearrangement uses TRBV5-1 and TRBJ2-5; D might be TRBD1 (5 bases). CDR3 length: 13 amino acids. The V gene lost 6 bases and the J gene lost 4 bases, with 13 bases spanning the gap. Germline CDR1 and CDR2: SGHRS and YFSETQ. This chain's CDR3 is CASKQTVGETQYF. Written as DNA, the CDR3 is TGCGCCAGCAAACAGACAGTGGGAGAGACCCAGTACTTC. Combining the CDR3 with reference TRBV5-1 and TRBJ2-5 gives the whole variable domain KAGVTQTPRYLIKTRGQQVTLSCSPISGHRSVSWYQQTPGQGLQFLFEYFSETQRNKGNFPGRFSGRQFSNSRSEMNVSTLELGDSALYLCASKQTVGETQYFGPGTRLLVL.

The chain is built from TRBV2 and TRBJ1-1, with D possibly TRBD1 on 5 matching bases. The germline CDR1 and CDR2 sequences are SNHLY and FYNNEI. The CDR3 has 13 residues. Trimming removed 8 bases from V and 7 bases from J, with 17 bases in between. The CDR3 DNA is TGTGCCAGCTCGGGGGTACATAGGGGTGAAGCTTTCTTT. Translated, it gives CASSGVHRGEAFF.

This rearrangement joins TRBV5-1 to TRBJ2-1; TRBD2 matches 10 bases. V lost 4 bases and J lost 13; bases outside the gene matches: 14. This CDR3 is 15 amino acids long. CDR1 and CDR2 from the germline V gene are SGHRS and YFSETQ. In DNA, the CDR3 is TGCGCCAGCAGCGACAATCTAGCGGGAGTAGGGCCCCAGTTCTTC. It encodes CASSDNLAGVGPQFF.

The CDR3 DNA is TGTGCCAGCAGCCTCGACAGGGAGGATGGCTACACCTTC. Translating it yields CASSLDREDGYTF. J is TRBJ1-2 and V is TRBV6-1; TRBD1 matches at 7 bases. Germline V CDR1 and CDR2: MNHNS, SASEGT. The CDR3 is made up of 13 amino acids. After removal of 6 bases from V and 6 bases from J, the junction contained 7 bases not matched to a gene.

The chain couples TRBV6-5 to TRBJ2-3, with TRBD2 matching over 10 bases. The ends lost 5 bases at V and 2 bases at J; junction bases unmatched: 1. Germline lookup yields CDR1 MNHEY and CDR2 SVGAGI. CDR3 size: 14 residues. CDR3 protein: CASSSGRDTDTQYF. The CDR3 DNA reads TGTGCCAGCAGTAGCGGGAGGGACACAGATACGCAGTATTTT.

With respect to this clone: The sample has other DNA sequences that encode this CDR3 too. The gene calls are TRBV5-1 and TRBJ2-5, with a possible D match to TRBD1 (5 bases). V was clipped by 3 bases and J by 2 bases, with 11 bases between them. CDR1 SGHRS and CDR2 YFSETQ come from the germline V gene. CDR3 length: 14 residues. CDR3 nucleotides: TGCGCCAGCAGCTCCTTGGACAAACAAGAGACCCAGTACTTC. Its protein is CASSSLDKQETQYF.

This chain links TRBV2 with TRBJ2-1; 12 nucleotides agree with TRBD2. Germline V lookup: CDR1 SNHLY, CDR2 FYNNEI. CDR3 length equals 13 residues. Germline trimming cut 1 base from V and 14 bases from J; bases unmatched to any gene: 3. In DNA form, the CDR3 reads TGTGCCAGCAGTGAAGGACTAGCGGGAGAAAAGTTCTTC. Protein sequence: CASSEGLAGEKFF.

A single count supports this clone. The J gene is TRBJ2-3, the V gene TRBV30; maybe TRBD2 (7 bases). Trimming left V 0 bases short and J 1 base short, with 11 bases between. CDR1 GTSNPN and CDR2 SVGIG come from the germline V gene (reference sequence). There are 15 residues in the CDR3. The CDR3 bases are TGTGCCTGGAGTGTCGGGGGGCAGGGCACAGATACGCAGTATTTT. It codes for CAWSVGGQGTDTQYF.

The V gene is TRBV6-5, the J gene TRBJ2-7; TRBD2 matches at 12 bases. The germline CDR1 and CDR2 sequences are MNHEY and SVGAGI. V was clipped by 8 bases and J by 5 bases; unmatched bases: 7. The CDR3 is 14 amino acids. CDR3 nucleotides: TGTGCCAGCTCGCGGACTAGCGGGAACCACGAGCAGTACTTC. This sequence encodes CASSRTSGNHEQYF.

The rearrangement links TRBV7-9 to TRBJ2-3; D is possibly TRBD1 (5 bases). Germline V gene sequence: CDR1 SEHNR, CDR2 FQNEAQ (reference sequence). CDR3 size: 13 residues. The germline V and J ends were trimmed by 8 bases and 2 bases, with 11 bases remaining between them. Written as DNA, the CDR3 is TGTGCCAGCCTCCACAGGTTCACAGATACGCAGTATTTT. It is translated as CASLHRFTDTQYF.